Described below is a single TCR beta chain sequence and its context. The antigen is undetermined. The data were taken from a study of PD-1 blockade in mismatch repair-deficient tumors. The study, taken as a whole, reports: Tumor-resident clones, often absent from pretreatment blood, expanded after pembrolizumab and then contracted.

TCR sequencing covered a few patients who responded to pembrolizumab. Method: immunoSEQ multiplex PCR; TCRdb's copy keeps in-frame clones and lacks some. The profile covers some 100,000 clones, with over 75% appearing a single time and about 6.3% taken by the ten largest. This sequence was found in an adult with mismatch repair-deficient cancer. The starting material was peripheral blood, obtained roughly 36 weeks after starting pembrolizumab.

This CDR3 is CSVDFQKQETQYF. CDR3 sequence (DNA): TGCAGCGTTGATTTCCAGAAGCAAGAGACCCAGTACTTC. The gene calls are TRBV29-1 and TRBJ2-5, with no clear D. V was shortened by 3 bases and J by 2 bases, with 10 bases between the two germline ends. CDR3 length: 13 residues. CDR1 and CDR2 from the germline V gene are SQVTM and ANQGSEA.